These 9 T cell receptor beta chains originate from one sample sequenced in a study of T cell responses to AZD1222 COVID-19 vaccine. Sequencing was performed with immunoSEQ multiplex PCR; in TCRdb, only in-frame clones are kept and a portion is missing. The sample has about 180,000 clones; around 93% are singletons. The source was peripheral blood, collected 28 days after the second dose of the MenACWY control vaccine. The receptor source for this set is an adult who received the MenACWY meningococcal vaccine as a control.

J is TRBJ1-6 and V is TRBV27; a weak D match, TRBD1 (6 bases). The CDR3 has 14 amino acids. The germline V gene has CDR1 MNHEY and CDR2 SMNVEV (reference sequence). V was trimmed by 4 bases and J by 10 bases, leaving 14 bases between them. CDR3 amino acids: CASSWQGSQSPLHF. The CDR3 DNA sequence: TGTGCCAGCAGTTGGCAGGGGAGTCAATCACCCCTCCACTTT.

This sequence joins TRBV5-1 and TRBJ1-3; D is unresolved. The V and J ends lost 0 bases and 2 bases respectively, with 12 bases between them. CDR1 SGHRS and CDR2 YFSETQ come from the germline V gene. This CDR3 contains 16 residues. The CDR3 nucleotides are TGCGCCAGCAGCTTGGTCGGGGTTTTTGCTGGAAACACCATATATTTT. Its protein is CASSLVGVFAGNTIYF.

This clone has only one observation. This sequence joins TRBV2 and TRBJ1-5; perhaps TRBD1 as D (6 bases). CDR3 length equals 14 residues. V lost 6 bases, J lost 3 bases, and 12 bases lay in between. CDR1 SNHLY and CDR2 FYNNEI come from the germline V gene. This CDR3 is CASSQTGHNQPQHF. In DNA form, the CDR3 reads TGTGCCAGCAGCCAGACAGGCCACAATCAGCCCCAGCATTTT.

The J gene is TRBJ1-2, the V gene TRBV12-3 or TRBV12-4; 9 nucleotides line up with TRBD1. The CDR3 loop spans 13 amino acids. V was clipped by 8 bases and J by 4 bases; unmatched bases: 5. In DNA form, the CDR3 reads TGTGCCAGCCGACCGACAGGGGGCTATGGCTACACCTTC. This codes for CASRPTGGYGYTF.

This clone was detected many times. The chain links TRBV19 to TRBJ1-2, with no clear D. The V and J ends lost 6 bases and 0 bases respectively, with 11 bases between them. The CDR3 consists of 14 residues. CDR1 is LNHDA and CDR2 is SQIVND in the germline V gene (reference sequence). CDR3 nucleotide sequence: TGTGCCAGTAGCGAAATCTATACTAACTATGGCTACACCTTC. It codes for CASSEIYTNYGYTF. The variable domain in full, with the rest retrieved from reference TRBV19 and TRBJ1-2, is DGGITQSPKYLFRKEGQNVTLSCEQNLNHDAMYWYRQDPGQGLRLIYYSQIVNDFQKGDIAEGYSVSREKKESFPLTVTSAQKNPTAFYLCASSEIYTNYGYTFGSGTRLTVV.

V usage is TRBV18 and J usage is TRBJ1-1, with a tentative D call TRBD1 (5 bases). The CDR3 has 13 amino acids. Trimming pared 3 bases from V and 11 bases from J, leaving 16 bases between. Germline V gives CDR1 KGHSH, CDR2 LQKENI. The CDR3 here is CASSPSDTRGAFF. In DNA, the CDR3 is TGTGCCAGCTCACCCTCGGACACCCGAGGGGCTTTCTTT.

V gene TRBV30 combines with J gene TRBJ1-5, with a tentative D call TRBD1 (5 bases). The CDR3 spans 15 residues. Trimming pared 0 bases from V and 1 base from J, leaving 10 bases between. Germline assignment: CDR1 GTSNPN and CDR2 SVGIG (reference sequence). The CDR3 spells CAWSVPGNSNQPQHF. The CDR3, as DNA: TGTGCCTGGAGTGTACCAGGGAACAGCAATCAGCCCCAGCATTTT.

This clone was detected once. The rearrangement joins TRBV24-1 to TRBJ1-6; D call uncertain. This CDR3 has 15 residues. Germline CDR1 is KGHDR and CDR2 is SFDVKD. Trimming cost V 8 bases and J 0 bases, with 10 bases left between them. This CDR3 is CATIRLSSYNSPLHF. The CDR3 nucleotides read TGTGCCACCATCAGACTCAGCTCCTATAATTCACCCCTCCACTTT.

V and J are TRBV5-1 and TRBJ2-7, with 7 bases lining up with TRBD1. The J segment lost 2 bases and the V segment lost 0 bases, leaving 2 bases of the junction unmatched. The CDR3 length is 14 residues. CDR1 and CDR2 from the germline V gene are SGHRS and YFSETQ. The CDR3 DNA reads as TGCGCCAGCAGCTTGGGACAGGGAGCCTACGAGCAGTACTTC. Amino acids: CASSLGQGAYEQYF.